The rows below give T cell receptor beta chains drawn from one sample of a study of blood T cell repertoires in COVID-19. Some clones are missing from TCRdb's copy, which holds only in-frame ones; the method was immunoSEQ multiplex PCR. The sample yields 200,000 to 250,000 clones, approximately 80% seen once. The sequenced sample consisted of peripheral blood. The receptors come from a woman in her forties or fifties with acute or convalescent COVID-19. Both conserved end residues are part of each CDR3. D genes are given only for firm matches. Only some rows state a clone size, as once, few, many or a class for expanded clones.

d_gene	v_gene	j_gene	abundance	CDR3nt	CDR3aa
NA	TRBV7-9	TRBJ1-1	once	TGTGCCAGCAGCCTTTCGACAGCGAACACTGAAGCTTTCTTT	CASSLSTANTEAFF
NA	TRBV28	TRBJ2-7	NA	TGTGCCAGCGGTTCAGCAGGGGATCTCTCCTACGAGCAGTACTTC	CASGSAGDLSYEQYF
NA	TRBV6-5	TRBJ1-2	NA	TGTGCCAGCAGTCGACCGGGAAATAACTATGGCTACACCTTC	CASSRPGNNYGYTF
TRBD2	TRBV9	TRBJ2-3	once	TGTGCCAGCAGCCCCCGAGGACTAGCGGGGTCGTCAGATACGCAGTATTTT	CASSPRGLAGSSDTQYF
NA	TRBV13	TRBJ2-7	NA	TGTGCCAGCAGCTTAGGCTCCAGGGGCTTCGCCTACGAGCAGTACTTC	CASSLGSRGFAYEQYF
TRBD1	TRBV7-9	TRBJ2-3	NA	TGTGCCAGCAGCCCACGGACAGGGCATAGCACAGATACGCAGTATTTT	CASSPRTGHSTDTQYF
TRBD1	TRBV28	TRBJ2-7	NA	TGTGCCAGCAGTCCGACAGGGTTGGCGAGGGTGGCGGAGAGCGAGCAGTACTTC	CASSPTGLARVAESEQYF
NA	TRBV5-5	TRBJ2-7	NA	TGTGCCAGCAGCTTGCAAGCGGAGAACTACGAGCAGTACTTC	CASSLQAENYEQYF
NA	TRBV18	TRBJ2-7	once	TGTGCCAGCTCACCATCCAGGGAACCCTACGAGCAGTACTTC	CASSPSREPYEQYF
NA	TRBV20-1	TRBJ1-1	NA	TGCAGTGCTAGTAGGACAGCAAATGAAGCTTTCTTT	CSASRTANEAFF
NA	TRBV5-4	TRBJ2-4	NA	TGTGCCAGCAGCCAATATGACTCTCCCAAAAACATTCAGTACTTC	CASSQYDSPKNIQYF
TRBD1	TRBV10-3	TRBJ1-6	NA	TGTGCCATCAGTGCCTCGGGGGACAGGAATTCACCCCTCCACTTT	CAISASGDRNSPLHF
NA	TRBV2	TRBJ1-2	NA	TGTGCCAGTACACGTCCCCCAGGTGATGGCTACACCTTC	CASTRPPGDGYTF
TRBD2	TRBV29-1	TRBJ2-3	NA	TGCAGCGTTGAATTACGGACTAGCGGGGCGGCAGATACGCAGTATTTT	CSVELRTSGAADTQYF
NA	TRBV6-5	TRBJ2-7	NA	TGTGCCAGCTCGGCGGCGGTCTACGAGCAGTACTTC	CASSAAVYEQYF
TRBD2	TRBV5-4	TRBJ2-5	NA	TGTGCCAGCAGCTTGGGGGTAGCGGGAGCGATAGAGACCCAGTACTTC	CASSLGVAGAIETQYF
TRBD1	TRBV7-9	TRBJ2-7	NA	TGTGCCAGCAGCCCTAGTAACCGGGACAGGTCGCCCGAGCAGTACTTC	CASSPSNRDRSPEQYF
TRBD1	TRBV9	TRBJ1-2	NA	TGTGCCAGCAGCGGAACACTTTCAGGGGGAAGTGATGGCTACACCTTC	CASSGTLSGGSDGYTF
TRBD1	TRBV7-6	TRBJ2-3	NA	TGTGCCAGCAGCCCTAGTTTGGGACAGGGCACAGATACGCAGTATTTT	CASSPSLGQGTDTQYF
TRBD2	TRBV7-9	TRBJ2-7	NA	TGTGCCAGCGGAAGGGGAGGGTCTGACGAGCAGTACTTC	CASGRGGSDEQYF
NA	TRBV27	TRBJ2-1	NA	TGTGCCAGCAGTTTATACAGGGTAGTAGGGAATGAGCAGTTCTTC	CASSLYRVVGNEQFF
NA	TRBV6-5	TRBJ1-5	NA	TGTGCCAGCAGCGGGAGTGGCAATCAGCCCCAGCATTTT	CASSGSGNQPQHF
NA	TRBV6-5	TRBJ2-1	NA	TGTGCCAGCACCCTCCTCCCAGGGCAGAACAATGAGCAGTTCTTC	CASTLLPGQNNEQFF
NA	TRBV21-1	TRBJ2-1	NA	TGTGCCAGCAGCAATTCGGACTCCCACAATGAGCAGTTCTTC	CASSNSDSHNEQFF
TRBD1	TRBV10-3	TRBJ2-5	NA	TGTGCCATCAGCCGGGACAGCTCCCAAGAGACCCAGTACTTC	CAISRDSSQETQYF
NA	TRBV6-2/TRBV6-3	TRBJ2-5	NA	TGTGCCAGCAGCCCAGGCGGGACCCAGTACTTC	CASSPGGTQYF
NA	TRBV7-6	TRBJ2-6	NA	TGTGCCAGCAGCCGAGAAGGGGGGGTTGGGGCCAACGTCCTGACTTTC	CASSREGGVGANVLTF
TRBD1	TRBV6-5	TRBJ1-4	NA	TGTGCCAGCAGTAACCGGGACAGTAACGAAAAACTGTTTTTT	CASSNRDSNEKLFF
TRBD2	TRBV13	TRBJ2-3	NA	TGTGCCAGCAGCCCACGCGGGGGGAGGGAGGCGCAGTATTTT	CASSPRGGREAQYF
NA	TRBV10-3	TRBJ2-3	few	TGTGCCATCAGTGGGTTGGAGGTGGGAACCACAGATACGCAGTATTTT	CAISGLEVGTTDTQYF
TRBD2	TRBV6-1	TRBJ2-7	NA	TGTGCCAGCAGTGAAGTTGGGTCTAGCGGATACTACGAGCAGTACTTC	CASSEVGSSGYYEQYF
NA	TRBV3-1/TRBV3-2	TRBJ2-1	NA	TGTGCCAGCAGTCTAAGGGGGTTCTATGAGCAGTTCTTC	CASSLRGFYEQFF
TRBD1	TRBV27	TRBJ1-1	few	TGTGCCAGCAGGCTCCAGGACAGGAGCACTGAAGCTTTCTTT	CASRLQDRSTEAFF
NA	TRBV3-1/TRBV3-2	TRBJ2-7	NA	TGTGCCAGCAGCCAAAATGTCCGGGATTCGGGCGAGCAGTACTTC	CASSQNVRDSGEQYF
TRBD2	TRBV7-2	TRBJ2-7	few	TGTGCCAGCAGCTTAACGACTAGCGGGGCCAGGGAGCAGTACTTC	CASSLTTSGAREQYF
NA	TRBV6-1	TRBJ1-3	NA	TGTGCCAGCAGTGAACAGGACAGCTTCTCTGGAAACACCATATATTTT	CASSEQDSFSGNTIYF
TRBD1	TRBV19	TRBJ1-5	NA	TGTGCCAGTAGTATGACAGGGTTCAATCAGCCCCAGCATTTT	CASSMTGFNQPQHF
NA	TRBV5-1	TRBJ1-4	NA	TGCGCCAGCAGTTTGGCCGGTGTGGCAGGGGTGGAGAAACTGTTTTTT	CASSLAGVAGVEKLFF
NA	TRBV28	TRBJ2-1	NA	TGTGCCAGCTCTCTGAGCTACAATGAGCAGTTCTTC	CASSLSYNEQFF
NA	TRBV15	TRBJ1-6	NA	TGTGCCACCGAATCTGGACAGTTTAATAATTCACCCCTCCACTTT	CATESGQFNNSPLHF
NA	TRBV28	TRBJ1-5	NA	TGTGCCAGCAGTTTAGGGCAGGGTACCGGGCCCCAGCATTTT	CASSLGQGTGPQHF
NA	TRBV23-1	TRBJ1-5	NA	TGCGCCAGCAGTCTGGGATGGCAGGGTGATCAGCCCCAGCATTTT	CASSLGWQGDQPQHF
TRBD1	TRBV11-3	TRBJ2-2	NA	TGTGCCAGCAGTAACAGGGGCGCGAACACCGGGGAGCTGTTTTTT	CASSNRGANTGELFF
NA	TRBV4-1	TRBJ2-2	NA	TGCGCCAGCAGCCCGATTCAGGGGAACACCGGGGAGCTGTTTTTT	CASSPIQGNTGELFF
TRBD1	TRBV2	TRBJ2-2	NA	TGTGCCAGCACCCCAGGGGGTACAGCTACCGGGGAGCTGTTTTTT	CASTPGGTATGELFF
TRBD1	TRBV12-3/TRBV12-4	TRBJ1-6	NA	TGTGCCAGCAGTCCGGGACAGAATTCACCCCTCCACTTT	CASSPGQNSPLHF
TRBD1	TRBV7-2	TRBJ2-5	NA	TGTGCCAGCAGCTTAGTAGGGGGCGGTGTTGAGACCCAGTACTTC	CASSLVGGGVETQYF
NA	TRBV21-1	TRBJ1-1	NA	TGTGCCAGCAGCAAAGTTGAACAGGGGGCGTACACTGAAGCTTTCTTT	CASSKVEQGAYTEAFF
NA	TRBV20-1	TRBJ2-1	NA	TGCAGTGCTAGTTATGTGGGGCAGGGGATTTACAATGAGCAGTTCTTC	CSASYVGQGIYNEQFF
NA	TRBV5-4	TRBJ2-3	NA	TGTGCCAGCAGCTTCTCACAGGGTGAGGATACGCAGTATTTT	CASSFSQGEDTQYF
TRBD2	TRBV5-4	TRBJ2-2	NA	TGTGCCAGCAGCCCGGCGGGGGATGGCACCGGGGAGCTGTTTTTT	CASSPAGDGTGELFF
TRBD1	TRBV3-1/TRBV3-2	TRBJ1-1	NA	TGTGCCAGCAGCCAATTTGACAGGGCTGAAGCTTTCTTT	CASSQFDRAEAFF
TRBD1	TRBV5-1	TRBJ1-2	once	TGCGCCAGCAATAATGAGGGACAGGGGAATGGCTACACCTTC	CASNNEGQGNGYTF
NA	TRBV19	TRBJ1-1	NA	TGTGCCAGTAGTCCAAGACAGAAGGGGGACACTGAAGCTTTCTTT	CASSPRQKGDTEAFF
TRBD1	TRBV6-5	TRBJ2-5	once	TGTGCCAGCAGTACAGACAGGGGTCGGGAGACCCAGTACTTC	CASSTDRGRETQYF